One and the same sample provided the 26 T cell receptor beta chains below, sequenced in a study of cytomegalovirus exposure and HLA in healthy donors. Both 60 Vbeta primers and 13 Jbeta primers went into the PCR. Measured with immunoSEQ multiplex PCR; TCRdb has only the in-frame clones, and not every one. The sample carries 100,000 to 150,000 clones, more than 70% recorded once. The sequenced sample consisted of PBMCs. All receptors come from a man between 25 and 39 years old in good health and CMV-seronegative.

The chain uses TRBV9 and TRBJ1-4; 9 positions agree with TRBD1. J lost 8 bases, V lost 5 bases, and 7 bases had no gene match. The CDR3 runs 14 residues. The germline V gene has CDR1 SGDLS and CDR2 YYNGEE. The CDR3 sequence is CASSRTGGGEKLFF. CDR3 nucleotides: TGTGCCAGCAGTAGAACAGGGGGCGGAGAAAAACTGTTTTTT.

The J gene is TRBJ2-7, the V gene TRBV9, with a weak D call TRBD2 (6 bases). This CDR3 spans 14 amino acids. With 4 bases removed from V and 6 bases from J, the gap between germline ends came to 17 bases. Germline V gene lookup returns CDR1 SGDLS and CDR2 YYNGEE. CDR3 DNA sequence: TGTGCCAGCAGCCCTCATTCGGAGGGATCCGAGCAGTACTTC. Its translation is CASSPHSEGSEQYF.

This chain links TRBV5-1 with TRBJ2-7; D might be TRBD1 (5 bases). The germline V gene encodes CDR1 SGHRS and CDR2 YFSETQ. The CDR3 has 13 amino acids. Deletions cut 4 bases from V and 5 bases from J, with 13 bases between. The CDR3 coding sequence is TGCGCCAGCAGCGTGGACAATGCAGACGAGCAGTACTTC. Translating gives CASSVDNADEQYF. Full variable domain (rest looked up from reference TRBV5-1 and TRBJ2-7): KAGVTQTPRYLIKTRGQQVTLSCSPISGHRSVSWYQQTPGQGLQFLFEYFSETQRNKGNFPGRFSGRQFSNSRSEMNVSTLELGDSALYLCASSVDNADEQYFGPGTRLTVT.

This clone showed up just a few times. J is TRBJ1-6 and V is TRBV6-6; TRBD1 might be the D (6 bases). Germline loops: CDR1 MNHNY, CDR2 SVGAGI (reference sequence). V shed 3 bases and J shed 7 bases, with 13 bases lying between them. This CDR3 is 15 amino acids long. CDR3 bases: TGTGCCAGCAGTTATAGACAGGTCGACAATTCACCCCTCCACTTT. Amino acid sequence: CASSYRQVDNSPLHF.

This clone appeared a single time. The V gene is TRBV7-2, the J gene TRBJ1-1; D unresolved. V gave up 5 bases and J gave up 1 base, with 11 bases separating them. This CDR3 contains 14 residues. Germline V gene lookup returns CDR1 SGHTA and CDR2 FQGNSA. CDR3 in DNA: TGTGCCAGCAGCCCTCGGCTAGAGAACACTGAAGCTTTCTTT. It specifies CASSPRLENTEAFF.

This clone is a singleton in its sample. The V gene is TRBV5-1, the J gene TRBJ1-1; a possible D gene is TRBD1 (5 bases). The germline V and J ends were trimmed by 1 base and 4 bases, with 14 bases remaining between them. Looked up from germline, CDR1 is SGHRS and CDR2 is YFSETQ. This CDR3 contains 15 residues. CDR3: CASSLRRVGGTEAFF. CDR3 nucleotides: TGCGCCAGCAGCTTGAGGAGGGTGGGGGGCACTGAAGCTTTCTTT.

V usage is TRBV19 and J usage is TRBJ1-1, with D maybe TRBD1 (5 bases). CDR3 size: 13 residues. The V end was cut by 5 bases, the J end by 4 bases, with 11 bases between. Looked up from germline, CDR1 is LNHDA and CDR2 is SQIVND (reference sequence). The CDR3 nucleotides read TGTGCCAGTAGTCGTCAGGGAGGCACTGAAGCTTTCTTT. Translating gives CASSRQGGTEAFF. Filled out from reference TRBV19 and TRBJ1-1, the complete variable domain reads DGGITQSPKYLFRKEGQNVTLSCEQNLNHDAMYWYRQDPGQGLRLIYYSQIVNDFQKGDIAEGYSVSREKKESFPLTVTSAQKNPTAFYLCASSRQGGTEAFFGQGTRLTVV.

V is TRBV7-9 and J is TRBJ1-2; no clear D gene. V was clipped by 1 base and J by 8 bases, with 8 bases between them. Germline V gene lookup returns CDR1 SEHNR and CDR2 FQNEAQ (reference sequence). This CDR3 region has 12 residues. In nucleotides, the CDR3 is TGTGCCAGCAGCTTAGAGGCAGCGGGCTACACCTTC. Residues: CASSLEAAGYTF.

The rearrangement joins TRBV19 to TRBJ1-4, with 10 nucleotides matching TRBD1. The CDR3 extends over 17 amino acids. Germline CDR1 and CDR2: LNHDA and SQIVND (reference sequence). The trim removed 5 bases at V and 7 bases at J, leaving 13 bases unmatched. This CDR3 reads CASSPLPDRGRGEKLFF. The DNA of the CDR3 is TGTGCCAGTAGTCCTCTCCCTGACAGGGGGCGAGGTGAAAAACTGTTTTTT.

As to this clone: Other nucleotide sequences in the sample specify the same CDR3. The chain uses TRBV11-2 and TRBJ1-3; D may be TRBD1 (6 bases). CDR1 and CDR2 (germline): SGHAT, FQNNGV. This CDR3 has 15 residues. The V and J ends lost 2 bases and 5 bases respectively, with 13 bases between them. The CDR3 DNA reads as TGTGCCAGCAGCTTAAGCGGGGGCGGCAGAAACACCATATATTTT. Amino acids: CASSLSGGGRNTIYF.

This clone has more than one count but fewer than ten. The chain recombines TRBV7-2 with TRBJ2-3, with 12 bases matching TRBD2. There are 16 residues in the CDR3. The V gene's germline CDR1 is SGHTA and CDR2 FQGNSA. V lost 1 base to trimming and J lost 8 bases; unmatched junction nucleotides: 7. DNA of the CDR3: TGTGCCAGCAGCTTAGACGGGCTAGCGGGGGGGCGTACGCAGTATTTT. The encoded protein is CASSLDGLAGGRTQYF.

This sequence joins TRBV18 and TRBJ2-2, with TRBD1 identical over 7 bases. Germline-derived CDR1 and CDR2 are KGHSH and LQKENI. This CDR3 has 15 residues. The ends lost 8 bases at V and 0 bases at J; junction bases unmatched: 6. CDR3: CASKDRNPNTGELFF. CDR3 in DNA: TGTGCCAGCAAGGACAGGAATCCGAACACCGGGGAGCTGTTTTTT.

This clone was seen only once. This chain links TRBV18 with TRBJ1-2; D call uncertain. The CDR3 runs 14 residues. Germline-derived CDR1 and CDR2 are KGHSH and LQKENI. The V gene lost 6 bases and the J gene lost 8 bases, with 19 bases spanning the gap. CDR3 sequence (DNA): TGTGCCAGCTCTCAATTAAGCCTGGGCGGGGGCTACACCTTC. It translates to CASSQLSLGGGYTF. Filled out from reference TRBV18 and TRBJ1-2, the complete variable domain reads NAGVMQNPRHLVRRRGQEARLRCSPMKGHSHVYWYRQLPEEGLKFMVYLQKENIIDESGMPKERFSAEFPKEGPSILRIQQVVRGDSAAYFCASSQLSLGGGYTFGSGTRLTVV.

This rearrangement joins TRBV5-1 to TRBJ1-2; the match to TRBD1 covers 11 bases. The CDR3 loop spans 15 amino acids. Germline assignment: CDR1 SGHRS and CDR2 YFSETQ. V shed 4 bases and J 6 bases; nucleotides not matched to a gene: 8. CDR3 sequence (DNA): TGCGCCAGCAGCGACGGGACAGGGGGTAGAAATGGCTACACCTTC. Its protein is CASSDGTGGRNGYTF.

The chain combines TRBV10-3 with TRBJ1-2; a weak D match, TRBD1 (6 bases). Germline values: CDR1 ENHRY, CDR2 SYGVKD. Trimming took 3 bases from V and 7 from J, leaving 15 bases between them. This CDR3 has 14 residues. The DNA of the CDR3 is TGTGCCATCAGTGATTATACAGGGCCGGGTGGCTACACCTTC. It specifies CAISDYTGPGGYTF.

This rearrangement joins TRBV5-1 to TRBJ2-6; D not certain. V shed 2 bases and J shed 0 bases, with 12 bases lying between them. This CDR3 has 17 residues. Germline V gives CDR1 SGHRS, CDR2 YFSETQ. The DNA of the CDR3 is TGCGCCAGCAGCTTCTGGGCCCATACCTCTGGGGCCAACGTCCTGACTTTC. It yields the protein CASSFWAHTSGANVLTF.

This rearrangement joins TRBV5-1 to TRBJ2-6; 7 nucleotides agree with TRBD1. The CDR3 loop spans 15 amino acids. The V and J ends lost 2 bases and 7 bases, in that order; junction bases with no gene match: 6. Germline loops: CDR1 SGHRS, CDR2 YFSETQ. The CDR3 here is CASSLTGESANVLTF. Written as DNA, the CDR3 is TGCGCCAGCAGCTTAACAGGGGAAAGCGCCAACGTCCTGACTTTC.

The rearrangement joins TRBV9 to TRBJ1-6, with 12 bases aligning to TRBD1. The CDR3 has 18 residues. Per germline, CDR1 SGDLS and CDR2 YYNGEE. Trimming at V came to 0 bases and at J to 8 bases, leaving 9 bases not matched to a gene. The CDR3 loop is CASSVATGQGAKDSPLHF. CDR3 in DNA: TGTGCCAGCAGCGTAGCTACGGGACAGGGGGCGAAGGATTCACCCCTCCACTTT.

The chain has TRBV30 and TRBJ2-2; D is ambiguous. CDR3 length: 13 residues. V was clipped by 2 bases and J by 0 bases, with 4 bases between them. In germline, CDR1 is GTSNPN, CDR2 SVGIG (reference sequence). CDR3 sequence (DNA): TGTGCCTGGAGTCTAACGAACACCGGGGAGCTGTTTTTT. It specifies CAWSLTNTGELFF.

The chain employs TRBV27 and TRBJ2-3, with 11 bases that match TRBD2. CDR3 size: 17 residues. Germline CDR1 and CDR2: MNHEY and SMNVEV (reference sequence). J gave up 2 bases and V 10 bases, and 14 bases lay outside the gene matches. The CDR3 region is CATLLAGARLTTDTQYF. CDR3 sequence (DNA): TGTGCCACCTTACTAGCGGGGGCGCGACTTACCACAGATACGCAGTATTTT.

The DNA of the CDR3 is TGCGCCAGCAGCTTGGGACAGCGCCAAGAGACCCAGTACTTC. Translation gives CASSLGQRQETQYF. The genes are TRBV5-1 and TRBJ2-5; D may be TRBD1 (5 bases). In germline, CDR1 is SGHRS, CDR2 YFSETQ. This CDR3 has 14 amino acids. Trimming removed 0 bases from V and 1 base from J, with 7 bases in between.

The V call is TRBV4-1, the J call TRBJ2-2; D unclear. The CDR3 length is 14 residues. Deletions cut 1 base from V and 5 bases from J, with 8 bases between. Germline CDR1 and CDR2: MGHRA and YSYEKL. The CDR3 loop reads CASSQGQSTGELFF. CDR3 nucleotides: TGCGCCAGCAGCCAAGGACAATCAACCGGGGAGCTGTTTTTT.

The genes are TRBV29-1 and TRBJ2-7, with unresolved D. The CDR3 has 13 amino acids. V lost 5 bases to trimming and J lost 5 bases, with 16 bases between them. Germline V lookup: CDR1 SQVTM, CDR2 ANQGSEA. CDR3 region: CSVRVGFKDEQYF. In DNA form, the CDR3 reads TGCAGCGTTCGCGTGGGCTTCAAGGACGAGCAGTACTTC.

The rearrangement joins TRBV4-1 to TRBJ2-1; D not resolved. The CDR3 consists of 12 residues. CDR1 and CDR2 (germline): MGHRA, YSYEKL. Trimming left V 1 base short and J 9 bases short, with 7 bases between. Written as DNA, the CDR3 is TGCGCCAGCAGCCAAGTTTTAGCTGAGCAGTTCTTC. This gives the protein CASSQVLAEQFF.

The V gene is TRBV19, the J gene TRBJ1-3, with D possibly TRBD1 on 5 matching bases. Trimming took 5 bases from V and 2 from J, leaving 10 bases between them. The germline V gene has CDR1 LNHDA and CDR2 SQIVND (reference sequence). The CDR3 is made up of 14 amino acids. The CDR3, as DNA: TGTGCCAGTAGTCTCGACAGCGCTGGAAACACCATATATTTT. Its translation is CASSLDSAGNTIYF.

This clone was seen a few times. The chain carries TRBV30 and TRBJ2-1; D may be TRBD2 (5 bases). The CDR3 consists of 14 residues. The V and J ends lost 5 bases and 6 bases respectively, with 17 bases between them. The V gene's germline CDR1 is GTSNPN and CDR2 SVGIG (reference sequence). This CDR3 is CAWDLSAGRNEQFF. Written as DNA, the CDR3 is TGTGCCTGGGATCTTAGCGCAGGCCGCAATGAGCAGTTCTTC.